This TCR beta chain was observed in a study of T cells in Graves' hyperthyroidism and ophthalmopathy (dated by TCRdb to the late 2010s). Regarding the research as a whole: Peripheral blood was collected at initial diagnosis, before any treatment. Prospective prediction of ophthalmopathy was tested in an independent validation cohort consisting of about 20 hyperthyroidism patients and 15 to 17 patients who later progressed to ophthalmopathy. The paper reports TCR Vbeta CDR3 sequencing of some 140 peripheral blood samples: over 40 ophthalmopathy, approximately 74 hyperthyroidism and around 17 progressor patients. For training and testing, the 100 or so patients in the discovery cohort were randomly divided in a 7:3 ratio. TCR V-J signatures able to tell the groups apart were searched for in a discovery cohort of 95 or so patients, of whom around 42 had Graves' ophthalmopathy and about 60 had stable Graves' hyperthyroidism. The study also compared thyroid tissue and blood T-cell repertoires from 5 to 7 Graves' hyperthyroidism patients. Once sampling was done, hyperthyroidism patients were given methimazole at a starting dose of 30 mg daily, whereas ophthalmopathy patients were given high-dose intravenous methylprednisolone. Study-wide conclusions, independent of this receptor: In cross-validation, a model built on a 13 V-J signature told ophthalmopathy apart from stable hyperthyroidism with 85% to 90% sensitivity and around 83% specificity, and in testing the same model reached 80%/75%. Most expanded thyroid clonotypes (frequency above 0.001) were also detected in blood, suggesting blood repertoires may reflect thyroid immune responses. Sample size was not statistically predetermined, and blinding of investigators to group allocation was not performed. In validation, progression to ophthalmopathy was predicted by the model with 65% to 71% sensitivity and about 72% specificity, a median of around 6.5 months before onset.

The TCR beta CDR3 regions were amplified from the RNA transcripts. A first-round RT-PCR of the TCR CDR3 used the HTBI primer set with the Qiagen OneStep RT-PCR kit. A second multiplex PCR round built the libraries, followed by size selection and purification. Paired-end sequencing of the libraries was performed with 100 bp reads on an Illumina HiSeq2000. In the source study's methods: SOAPnuke was used to process the raw data, with reads discarded if the reads contained adapters or uncalled bases, had a mean Phred below 15, or lacked an exact constant-primer or identifier match. COPE v1.2.5 was used to merge high-quality paired reads, and clonotypes were defined as unique nucleotide sequences. MiTCR v1.1 was used to align the clonotypes against IMGT TRBV, TRBD and TRBJ reference segments. The analysis included only V-J combinations with a frequency above 0.0001, which together covered more than 99% of the repertoires. The TCS score was defined as F50 (clonal expansion) divided by E x V (chaos), with BLOSUM62-based TCRdist calculated between CDR3 peptides within each V-J. Welch's t-statistics and random forest reduced 500 to 550 V-J features to 13, which were used in a naive Bayes classifier (R e1071). TCRdb applied fastp at Q25 and MiXCR to the public reads, then kept only in-frame beta chains. For every CDR3 protein sequence, its rows merge into one entry that carries the most common genes and DNA. TCRdb, rather than the study authors, made the V and J calls. This sample has hundreds of thousands of distinct CDR3 sequences in its table, and 17% of those were observed once. In total, the top ten clones hold approximately 15% of the sample.

The germline V gene encodes CDR1 SGHDN and CDR2 FVKESK. Trimming leaves V shorter by 0 bases and J shorter by 5 bases, with the junction holding 6 bases beyond the gene matches. The CDR3 holds 17 amino acids from the cysteine to the phenylalanine. The entry retains the CDR3 DNA only, 51 bases that are in frame from base 1. In the ophthalmopathy patients, disease was moderately to severely active, with a Clinical Activity Score of 3 or more, a NOSPECS grade of 4 or more, and a duration of less than 3 months. The study excluded patients with uncontrolled infections, other autoimmune diseases, pregnancy or lactation. Diagnoses relied on clinical symptoms, serum thyroxine and TRAb, thyroid ultrasound and orbital computed tomography. PBMCs were separated from roughly 9.6 ml of fresh peripheral blood using Ficoll-Paque density gradient centrifugation. Trizol reagent was used to extract total RNA, and RNA quality was then checked on an Agilent 2100 Bioanalyzer.

This clonotype was found a few times. No cognate antigen has been identified for it. One base away there is no much larger clone; base qualities are not given. Specimen: blood. The sequence was obtained from a woman in her late teens or twenties with Graves' ophthalmopathy. The chain was built from TRBV14 and TRBJ2-1, and TRBD2 aligns with 11 junction nucleotides. The bases read TGTGCCAGCAGCCAAGAGGTGGGGACTAGCGGCGACAATGAGCAGTTCTTC. Translated, it gives CASSQEVGTSGDNEQFF. When the CDR3 is completed using the reference TRBV14 and TRBJ2-1 genes on either side, the full variable domain is EAGVTQFPSHSVIEKGQTVTLRCDPISGHDNLYWYRRVMGKEIKFLLHFVKESKQDESGMPNNRFLAERTGGTYSTLKVQPAELEDSGVYFCASSQEVGTSGDNEQFFGPGTRLTVL.